Sequencing of this T cell receptor beta chain was carried out in a study of T cells in Graves' hyperthyroidism and ophthalmopathy. Across the whole study: Any treatment followed the collection of peripheral blood at initial diagnosis.

This clonotype was counted a few times. Antigen specificity is unknown. The germline V gene encodes CDR1 SGHNT and CDR2 YYREEE (reference sequence). V dropped 4 bases and J dropped 4; count of bases not matched to a gene: 7. This CDR3 region has 15 residues. Researchers amplified the TCR beta CDR3 regions from RNA transcripts. TCR CDR3 underwent first-round RT-PCR with the HTBI primer set. From the multiplex PCR reads, TCRdb called clonotypes with MiXCR, one entry per CDR3 protein. The table shows a few hundred thousand distinct CDR3 sequences, with about an eighth occurring only once. Notes on the study in general: Progression to ophthalmopathy was predicted a median of roughly 6.8 months early. Patients with ophthalmopathy were separated from those with stable hyperthyroidism by a 13 V-J model. Among clonotypes expanded in thyroid above 0.001, most were also found in blood.

The sample consisted of blood. The TCR was taken from a woman aged 18-35 years with Graves' hyperthyroidism. The rearrangement links TRBV5-4 to TRBJ2-1; 8 nucleotides agree with TRBD2. The CDR3 reads CASSQTQREYNEQFF. For the CDR3, the DNA is TGTGCCAGCAGCCAGACGCAGCGGGAGTACAATGAGCAGTTCTTC.